The entry that follows covers one T cell receptor beta chain sequence. The antigen is unknown. The PCR employed 60 Vbeta primers together with 13 Jbeta primers. Generated by immunoSEQ multiplex PCR, the TCRdb table keeps only in-frame clones and is missing some. The data hold about 170,000 clones, with around 75% observed a single time. The sample comes from a study of cytomegalovirus exposure and HLA in healthy donors. Background on the study: A previous analysis identified approximately 120 million unique TCR beta sequences derived from around 200 million T cells. Points from the study as a whole: Researchers counted some 150 TCR beta chains as cytomegalovirus-associated.

V dropped 4 bases and J dropped 7 bases, with 8 bases sitting between them. The CDR3 contains 13 residues. Looked up from germline, CDR1 is MNHNS and CDR2 is SASEGT. The sample taken for sequencing was PBMCs. The sequence came from a male donor in good health and CMV-seronegative. V is TRBV6-1 and J is TRBJ1-6; no clear D gene. The CDR3 DNA follows: TGTGCCAGCAGTGTGGCGGGGAATTCACCCCTCCACTTT. As protein: CASSVAGNSPLHF.